What follows is one T cell receptor beta chain and its context. One entry per CDR3 protein results from TCRdb running MiXCR on the RT-PCR reads. The sample shows about 200,000 distinct CDR3 sequences, around 41% of them seen only once. These data originate in a study of patients and donors after allogeneic stem cell transplantation. Trimming pared 1 base from V and 6 bases from J, leaving 9 bases between. Germline V gene lookup returns CDR1 LNHNV and CDR2 YYDKDF (reference sequence). The CDR3 runs 13 residues. Sequenced sample: blood, either unsorted or a sorted T cell fraction (not recorded which). This clonotype originated in a human donor who was either an allogeneic HSCT recipient or a stem cell or donor lymphocyte infusion donor (not recorded which). It is not recorded whose cells these are; they may come from a transplant donor. The chain recombines TRBV15 with TRBJ1-1, with D unclear. The CDR3 sequence is CATSRGADAEAFF. The CDR3 DNA sequence: TGTGCCACCAGCAGAGGGGCGGACGCTGAAGCTTTCTTT.